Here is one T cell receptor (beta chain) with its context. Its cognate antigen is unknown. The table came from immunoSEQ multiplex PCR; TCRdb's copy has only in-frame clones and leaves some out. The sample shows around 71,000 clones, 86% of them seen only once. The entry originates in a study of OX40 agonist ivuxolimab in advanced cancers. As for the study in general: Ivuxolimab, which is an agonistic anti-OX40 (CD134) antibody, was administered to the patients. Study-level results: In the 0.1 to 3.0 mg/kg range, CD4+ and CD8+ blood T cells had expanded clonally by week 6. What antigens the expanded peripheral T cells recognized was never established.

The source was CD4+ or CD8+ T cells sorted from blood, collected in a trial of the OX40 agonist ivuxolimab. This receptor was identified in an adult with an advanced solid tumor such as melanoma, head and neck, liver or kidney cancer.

Here the CDR3 reads CASSLSGQGENYGYTF. CDR3 coding DNA: TGTGCCAGCAGTTTATCGGGACAGGGTGAGAATTATGGCTACACCTTC. The rearrangement links TRBV28 to TRBJ1-2; 9 positions agree with TRBD1. There are 16 residues in the CDR3. V lost 1 base, J lost 5 bases, and 8 bases stayed unmatched. Germline-derived CDR1 and CDR2 are MDHEN and SYDVKM.